This T cell receptor beta chain appears in the sequencing data of a study of somatic mutations in cytotoxic T cells in rheumatoid arthritis (dated by TCRdb to the late 2010s). For context, the study as a whole: Some T-cell populations stained with V beta antibodies were sorted by flow on a FACSAria II or Sony SH800 to nearly 100% purity, with sorted V beta1+ cells additionally subjected to TCRB sequencing. Patients and controls did not essentially differ in median age, which was nearly identical between the groups. For 60 or so rheumatoid arthritis patients and approximately 20 healthy controls, TCRB deep sequencing was carried out. To characterize clonality, the study used TCRB deep sequencing while asking whether somatic mutations are carried by expanded CD8+ T-cell clones in newly diagnosed, untreated rheumatoid arthritis. On the study overall, not on this receptor specifically: CD8+ T-cell clonality in rheumatoid arthritis patients was not significantly different from that in age-matched healthy controls. In patients, CD8+ clonality rose with age (Spearman r ≈ 0.49), which was not the case in healthy controls. In about an eighth of the roughly 60 patients the largest CD8+ clone exceeded 20% of CD8+ cells, and several identical CD8+ TCRB sequences were shared between blood and synovial fluid. The slight TRBV07 underrepresentation in patients was not adjusted for multiple comparisons. It was unknown which antigens the expanded CD8+ clones targeted, and their absence from virus-specific databases did not exclude viral specificity.

Concerning this clone itself: It lacks a known antigen. Base qualities are missing; no much larger clone stands one base away.

The approximately 21 healthy controls were blood donors whose buffy coats were used; they had a median age of approximately 61 years (range about 21-75), and under 60% were female. Flow cytometry confirmed the purity of CD4+ and CD8+ cells that had been isolated by positive magnetic bead selection on an AutoMACS. Ficoll-Paque PLUS density gradient separation was used to isolate peripheral blood mononuclear cells. Using Nucleospin Tissue or Tissue XS kits, DNA was extracted from CD4-enriched, CD8-enriched or PBMC samples, with quantification by a Qubit 2.0 fluorometer. TCRB CDR3 sequencing used the immunoSEQ assay on genomic DNA. Per the source publication's procedure: Nothing other than productive TCRB rearrangements was included in the analyses. Clonality was calculated as a Shannon entropy-based productive clonality index, and a clone was defined by a unique TCRB CDR3 sequence. To calculate repertoire overlap between two samples, the template counts of each clone were considered relative to each sample's total templates. V-gene usage from TCRB sequencing and V-gene usage measured by flow cytometry were correlated (Spearman r of about 0.61). In TCRdb, the immuneACCESS table is reduced to in-frame sequences with V and J assigned. These tables do not hold every clone; where another copy was compared, an unresolved V gene accounts for under half, and the others remain unexplained. Clonal size and the V and J genes are those of that table, whereas D and trimming came from the DNA. In all, the sample holds about 25,000 clones, and 82% of those were seen once. Around 5.1% of the sample is held by the ten biggest clonotypes.

The CDR3, cysteine through phenylalanine, is 14 amino acids long. The retained sequence is limited to the CDR3, 42 bases, with the frame set at the first base. Trimming leaves V shorter by 2 bases and J shorter by 8 bases, with the junction holding 7 bases beyond the gene matches. The germline V gene (reference sequence) gives CDR1 as MNHEY and CDR2 as SMNVEV. The clonotype comes from a man aged 45-60 years in good health. The sequenced sample was CD8+ T cells sorted from blood. The chain links TRBV27 with TRBJ2-7; the junction holds 9 bases that match TRBD1. CDR3 loop: CASSLGTGRYKQYF. The DNA reads TGTGCCAGCAGTTTAGGGACAGGGCGGTACAAGCAGTACTTC.